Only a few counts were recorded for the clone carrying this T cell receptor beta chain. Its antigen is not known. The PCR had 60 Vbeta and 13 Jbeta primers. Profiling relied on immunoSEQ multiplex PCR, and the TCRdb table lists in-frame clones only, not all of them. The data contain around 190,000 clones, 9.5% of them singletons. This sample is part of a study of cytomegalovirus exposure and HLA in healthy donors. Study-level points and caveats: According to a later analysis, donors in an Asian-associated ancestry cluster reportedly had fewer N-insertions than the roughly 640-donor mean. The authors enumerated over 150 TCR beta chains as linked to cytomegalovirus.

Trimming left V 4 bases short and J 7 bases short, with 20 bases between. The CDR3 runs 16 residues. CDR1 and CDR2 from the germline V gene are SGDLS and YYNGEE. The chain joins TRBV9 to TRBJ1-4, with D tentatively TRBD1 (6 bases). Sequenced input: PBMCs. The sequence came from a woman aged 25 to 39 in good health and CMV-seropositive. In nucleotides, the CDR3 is TGTGCCAGCAGCCCCGCTACGTTGGGGGCTGGTGAAAAACTGTTTTTT. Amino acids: CASSPATLGAGEKLFF.